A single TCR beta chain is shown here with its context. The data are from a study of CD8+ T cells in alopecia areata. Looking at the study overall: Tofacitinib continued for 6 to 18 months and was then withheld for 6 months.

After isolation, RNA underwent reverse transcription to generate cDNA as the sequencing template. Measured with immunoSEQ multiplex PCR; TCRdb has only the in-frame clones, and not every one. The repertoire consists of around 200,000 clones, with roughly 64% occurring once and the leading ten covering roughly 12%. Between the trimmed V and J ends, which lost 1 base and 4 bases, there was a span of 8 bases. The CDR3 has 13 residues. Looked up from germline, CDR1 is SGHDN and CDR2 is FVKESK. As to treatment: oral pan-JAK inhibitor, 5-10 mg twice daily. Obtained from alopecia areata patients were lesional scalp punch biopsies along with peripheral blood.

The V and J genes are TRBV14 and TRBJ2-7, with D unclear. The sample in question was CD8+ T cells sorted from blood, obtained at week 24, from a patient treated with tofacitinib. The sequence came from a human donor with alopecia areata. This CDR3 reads CASSQVEGYEQYF. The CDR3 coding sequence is TGTGCCAGCAGCCAAGTGGAAGGTTACGAGCAGTACTTC.